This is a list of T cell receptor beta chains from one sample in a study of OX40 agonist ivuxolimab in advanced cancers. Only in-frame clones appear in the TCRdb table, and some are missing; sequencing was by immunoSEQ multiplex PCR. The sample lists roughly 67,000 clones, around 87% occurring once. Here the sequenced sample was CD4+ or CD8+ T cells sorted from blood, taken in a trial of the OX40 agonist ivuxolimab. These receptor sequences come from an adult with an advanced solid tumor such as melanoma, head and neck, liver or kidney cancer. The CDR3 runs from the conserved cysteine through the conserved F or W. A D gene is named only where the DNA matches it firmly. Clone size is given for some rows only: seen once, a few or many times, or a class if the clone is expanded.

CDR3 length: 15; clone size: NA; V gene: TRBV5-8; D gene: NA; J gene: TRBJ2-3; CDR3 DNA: TGTGCCAGCAGTTTGGGGCTCATGATCACAGATACGCAGTATTTT; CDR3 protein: CASSLGLMITDTQYF
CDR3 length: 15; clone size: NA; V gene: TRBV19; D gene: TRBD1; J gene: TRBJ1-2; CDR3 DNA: TGTGCCAGTAGTATAGATCTCGGACAGGCTTATGGCTACACCTTC; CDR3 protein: CASSIDLGQAYGYTF
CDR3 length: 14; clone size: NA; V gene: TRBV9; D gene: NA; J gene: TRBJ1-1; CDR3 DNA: TGTGCCAGCAGCGGCCTCGGACCGGCCACTGAAGCTTTCTTT; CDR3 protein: CASSGLGPATEAFF
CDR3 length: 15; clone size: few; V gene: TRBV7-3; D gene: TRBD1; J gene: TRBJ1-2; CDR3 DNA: TGTGCCAGCAGACCTGACAGGGCGTCTTCTTATGGCTACACCTTC; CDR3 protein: CASRPDRASSYGYTF
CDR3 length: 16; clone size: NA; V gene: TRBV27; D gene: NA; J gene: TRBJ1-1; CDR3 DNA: TGTGCCAGCAGTTTTAATCCGGGCGCGGGAGTCACTGAAGCTTTCTTT; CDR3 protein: CASSFNPGAGVTEAFF
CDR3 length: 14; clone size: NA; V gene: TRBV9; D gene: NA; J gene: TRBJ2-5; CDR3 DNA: TGTGCCAGCAGCGTCCAGCCGGATAAAGAGACCCAGTACTTC; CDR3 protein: CASSVQPDKETQYF
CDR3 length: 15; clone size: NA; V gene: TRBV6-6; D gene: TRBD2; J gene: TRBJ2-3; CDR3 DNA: TGTGCCAGCAGTTCTAGCGGGACTGGCACAGATACGCAGTATTTT; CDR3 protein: CASSSSGTGTDTQYF
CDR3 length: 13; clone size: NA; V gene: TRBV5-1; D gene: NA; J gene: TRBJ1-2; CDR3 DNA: TGCGCCAGCAGCTTGGAGGGGGGCTATGGCTACACCTTC; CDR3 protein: CASSLEGGYGYTF
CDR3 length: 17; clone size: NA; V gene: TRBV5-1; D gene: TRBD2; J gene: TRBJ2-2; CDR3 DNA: TGCGCCAGCAGCTTCGGTAGGACTAGCGGGGAGGTCGGGGAGCTGTTTTTT; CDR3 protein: CASSFGRTSGEVGELFF
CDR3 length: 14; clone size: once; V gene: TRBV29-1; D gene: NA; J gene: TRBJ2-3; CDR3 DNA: TGCAGCGTAGGCTGGCGAGGCAACACAGATACGCAGTATTTT; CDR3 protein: CSVGWRGNTDTQYF
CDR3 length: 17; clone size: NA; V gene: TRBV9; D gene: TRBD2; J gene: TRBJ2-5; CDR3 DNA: TGTGCCAGCAGCGTAGAACCGCGCGGGGGGGCTGGAGAGACCCAGTACTTC; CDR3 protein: CASSVEPRGGAGETQYF
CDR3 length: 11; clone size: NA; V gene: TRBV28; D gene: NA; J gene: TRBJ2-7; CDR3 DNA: TGTGCCAGCAGTGCCGACTACGAGCAGTACTTC; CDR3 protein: CASSADYEQYF
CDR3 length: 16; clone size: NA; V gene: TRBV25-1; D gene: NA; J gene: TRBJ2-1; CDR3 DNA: TGTGCCAGCAGTGAGGATGGGGCGGGGATGAGGAATGAGCAGTTCTTC; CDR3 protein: CASSEDGAGMRNEQFF
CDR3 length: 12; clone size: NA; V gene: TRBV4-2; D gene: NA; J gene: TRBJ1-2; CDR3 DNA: TGTGCCAGCAGCTTACCCACCTATGGCTACACCTTC; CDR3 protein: CASSLPTYGYTF
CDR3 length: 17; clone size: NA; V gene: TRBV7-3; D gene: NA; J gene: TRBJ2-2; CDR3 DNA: TGTGCCAGCTCTCCTGAGGGCGGGGCAGGGGGAACCGGGGAGCTGTTTTTT; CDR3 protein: CASSPEGGAGGTGELFF
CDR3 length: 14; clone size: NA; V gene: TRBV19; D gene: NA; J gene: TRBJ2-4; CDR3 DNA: TGTGCCAGTAGTATACCCCACGGCTTCAACATTCAGTACTTC; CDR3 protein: CASSIPHGFNIQYF